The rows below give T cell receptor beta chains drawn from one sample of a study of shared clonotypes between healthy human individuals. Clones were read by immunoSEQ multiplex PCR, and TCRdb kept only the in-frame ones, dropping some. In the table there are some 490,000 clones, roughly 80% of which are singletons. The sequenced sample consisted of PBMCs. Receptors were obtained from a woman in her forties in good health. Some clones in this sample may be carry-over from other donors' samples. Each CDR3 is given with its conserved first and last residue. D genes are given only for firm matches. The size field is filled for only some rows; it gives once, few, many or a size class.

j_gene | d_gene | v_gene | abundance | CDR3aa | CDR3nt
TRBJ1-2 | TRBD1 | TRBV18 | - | CASSPGQGSVGYGYTF | TGTGCCAGCTCACCCGGACAGGGATCAGTTGGATATGGCTACACCTTC
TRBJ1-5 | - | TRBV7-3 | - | CASSPRAGFFQPQHF | TGTGCCAGCAGCCCTCGCGCTGGATTCTTCCAGCCCCAGCATTTT
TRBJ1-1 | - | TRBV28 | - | CASTRGGVGTEAFF | TGTGCCAGCACCCGGGGGGGGGTGGGCACTGAAGCTTTCTTT
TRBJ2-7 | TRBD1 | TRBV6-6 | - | CASSRTGGVYEQYF | TGTGCCAGCAGCCGGACAGGGGGCGTATACGAGCAGTACTTC
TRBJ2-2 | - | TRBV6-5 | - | CASSKLANTGELFF | TGTGCCAGCAGCAAACTAGCGAACACCGGGGAGCTGTTTTTT
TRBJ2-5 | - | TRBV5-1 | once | CASSLGYETQYF | TGCGCCAGCAGCTTGGGGTACGAGACCCAGTACTTC
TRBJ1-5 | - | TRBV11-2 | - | CASSFEGYSNQPQHF | TGTGCCAGCAGCTTCGAGGGGTATAGCAATCAGCCCCAGCATTTT
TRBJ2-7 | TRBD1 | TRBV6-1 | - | CASSEAPDRYYEQYF | TGTGCCAGCAGTGAAGCGCCGGACAGGTACTACGAGCAGTACTTC
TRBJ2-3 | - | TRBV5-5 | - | CASSLAQAEGTQYF | TGTGCCAGCAGCTTGGCCCAGGCCGAGGGTACGCAGTATTTT
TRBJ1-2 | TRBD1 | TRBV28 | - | CASSLAGGDGYTF | TGTGCCAGCAGCCTCGCAGGGGGTGATGGCTACACCTTC
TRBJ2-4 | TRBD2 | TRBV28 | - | CASSYSSGRALAKNIQYF | TGTGCCAGCAGTTACTCTAGCGGGAGGGCCTTAGCCAAAAACATTCAGTACTTC
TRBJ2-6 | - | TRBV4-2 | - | CASSRVNQRGLSGANVLTF | TGTGCCAGCAGCCGCGTGAATCAGCGCGGGCTCTCTGGGGCCAACGTCCTGACTTTC
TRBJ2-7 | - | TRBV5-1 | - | CASSPGPASSYEQYF | TGCGCCAGCTCTCCGGGACCCGCAAGCTCCTACGAGCAGTACTTC
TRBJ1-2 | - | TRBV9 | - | CASSGYGYTF | TGTGCCAGCAGCGGCTATGGCTACACCTTC
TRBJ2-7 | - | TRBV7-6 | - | CASSPLAGPYEQYF | TGTGCCAGCAGCCCCCTGGCAGGACCCTACGAGCAGTACTTC
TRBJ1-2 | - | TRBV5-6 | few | CASSLDTYGYTF | TGTGCCAGCAGCCTGGACACCTATGGCTACACCTTC
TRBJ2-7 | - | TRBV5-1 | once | CASSRGGSGDYEQYF | TGCGCCAGCAGCCGAGGGGGAAGCGGAGACTACGAGCAGTACTTC
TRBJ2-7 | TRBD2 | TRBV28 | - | CASSIRTSGIRAEQYF | TGTGCCAGCAGTATCCGGACTAGCGGGATTCGGGCCGAGCAGTACTTC
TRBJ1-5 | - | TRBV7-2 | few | CASSLAGGEQPQHF | TGTGCCAGCAGCTTAGCCGGGGGCGAGCAGCCCCAGCATTTT
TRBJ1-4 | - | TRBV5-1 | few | CASSLASVTGRHEKLFF | TGCGCCAGCAGCTTGGCTTCTGTGACAGGTCGTCATGAAAAACTGTTTTTT
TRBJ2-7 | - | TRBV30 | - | CAWSAGYSEQYF | TGTGCCTGGAGTGCGGGATATAGCGAGCAGTACTTC
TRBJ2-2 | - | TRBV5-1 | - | CASSWGSAGELFF | TGCGCCAGCAGCTGGGGATCGGCCGGGGAGCTGTTTTTT
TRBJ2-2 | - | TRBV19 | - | CASRSGTNTGELFF | TGTGCCAGTAGGAGCGGTACGAACACCGGGGAGCTGTTTTTT
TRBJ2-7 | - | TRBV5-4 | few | CASSFDTGNEQYF | TGTGCCAGCAGCTTTGACACCGGGAACGAGCAGTACTTC
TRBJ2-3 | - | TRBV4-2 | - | CASSQEVGEGTDTQYF | TGTGCCAGCAGCCAAGAGGTGGGAGAGGGCACAGATACGCAGTATTTT
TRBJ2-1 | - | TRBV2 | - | CASSPFGSYNEQFF | TGTGCCAGCAGCCCCTTTGGTTCCTACAATGAGCAGTTCTTC
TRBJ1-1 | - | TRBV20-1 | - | CSASAYTEAFF | TGCAGTGCCTCAGCGTACACTGAAGCTTTCTTT
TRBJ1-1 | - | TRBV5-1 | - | CASSLDGTNTEAFF | TGCGCCAGCAGCTTGGATGGGACTAACACTGAAGCTTTCTTT
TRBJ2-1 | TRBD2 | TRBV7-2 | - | CASSLDWTSGSYNEQFF | TGTGCCAGCAGCTTAGATTGGACTAGCGGCTCCTACAATGAGCAGTTCTTC
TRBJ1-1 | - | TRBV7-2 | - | CASSLALAGGGLAEAFF | TGTGCCAGCAGCTTAGCGCTGGCGGGGGGAGGGTTGGCTGAAGCTTTCTTT
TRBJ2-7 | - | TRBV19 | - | CASSIDAQWGNEQYF | TGTGCCAGTAGTATAGATGCACAGTGGGGTAACGAGCAGTACTTC
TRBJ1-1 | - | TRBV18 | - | CASSPRQVVGGIEAFF | TGTGCCAGCTCACCTCGCCAAGTTGTGGGGGGTATTGAAGCTTTCTTT
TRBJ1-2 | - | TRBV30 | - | CAWSRDRHGYTF | TGTGCCTGGAGTAGGGACCGCCATGGCTACACCTTC
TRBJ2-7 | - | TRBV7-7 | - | CASSPRLPNRTVTYEQYF | TGTGCCAGCAGCCCAAGACTACCCAACCGGACAGTAACCTACGAGCAGTACTTC
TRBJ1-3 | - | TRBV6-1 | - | CASREGISGNTIYF | TGTGCCAGCAGGGAGGGGATATCTGGAAACACCATATATTTT
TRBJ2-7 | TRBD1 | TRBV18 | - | CASSPGTGGYEQYF | TGTGCCAGCTCACCGGGGACAGGGGGCTACGAGCAGTACTTC
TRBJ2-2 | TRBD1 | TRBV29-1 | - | CSARTGSTGELFF | TGCAGCGCCCGGACAGGGAGCACCGGGGAGCTGTTTTTT
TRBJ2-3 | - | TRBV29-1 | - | CSVFREADTQYF | TGCAGCGTTTTCAGGGAGGCAGATACGCAGTATTTT
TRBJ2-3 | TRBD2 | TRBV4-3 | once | CASSQVAGAGDTQYF | TGCGCCAGCAGCCAAGTAGCGGGAGCAGGGGATACGCAGTATTTT